The entry below describes one T cell receptor beta chain. The target antigen is unknown. The data derive from a study of T cell responses to AZD1222 COVID-19 vaccine. Background on the study: Analyses pooled second doses at about 4 or about 12 weeks. Study conclusions and caveats: Baseline seropositivity occurred in only 5 to 7 AZD1222 recipients. Donors were largely white British and mainly female; clonal diversity was possibly underestimated. Vaccine-related CD4 TCRs covered spike, predominating at 160-218 and 743-854.

Data came from immunoSEQ multiplex PCR; TCRdb stores just in-frame clones and leaves some out. The table lists just over 150,000 clones, 75% to 95% of them singletons. Germline V gene lookup returns CDR1 MGHRA and CDR2 YSYEKL. The V end was cut by 1 base, the J end by 7 bases, with 8 bases between. This CDR3 is built from 14 residues. The TCR originated in an adult in good health. The source material was peripheral blood, sampled on day 0 of AZD1222 vaccination. The genes are TRBV4-1 and TRBJ1-6; D is unresolved. The CDR3 protein is CASSQGGKNSPLHF. In DNA form, the CDR3 reads TGCGCCAGCAGCCAAGGGGGTAAGAATTCACCCCTCCACTTT.